These 28 T cell receptor beta chains share one sample of origin, sequenced in a study of early T cells in non-severe SARS-CoV-2 infection. In TCRdb, the 5' RACE reads were re-called with MiXCR into one record per CDR3 protein. The data contain 35,000 to 50,000 distinct CDR3 sequences, about 6% of them seen just once; the ten biggest clones take up around 7.7%. The sequencing here drew on whole blood, taken at baseline. The receptors originated from an adult who was a healthcare worker with PCR-confirmed SARS-CoV-2 infection or an uninfected control (not recorded which).

V gene TRBV12-3 or TRBV12-4 combines with J gene TRBJ2-7; tentative D call: TRBD1 (6 bases). V was cut by 3 bases and J by 0 bases, with 12 bases left in between. This CDR3 region has 15 residues. CDR3 protein: CASSFQTGSSYEQYF. CDR3 nucleotides: TGTGCCAGCAGTTTCCAAACAGGGAGCTCCTACGAGCAGTACTTC.

The chain recombines TRBV7-9 with TRBJ2-7; no firm D call. Germline CDR1 reads SEHNR; CDR2 reads FQNEAQ (reference sequence). The CDR3 has 14 amino acids. V was shortened by 5 bases and J by 3 bases, with 14 bases between the two germline ends. The CDR3 DNA sequence: TGTGCCAGCAGCCAACTGGACGGACGCTACGAGCAGTACTTC. Translation gives CASSQLDGRYEQYF.

The table lists this clonotype with many counts. The chain joins TRBV12-3 or TRBV12-4 to TRBJ1-1; D ambiguous. The V and J ends lost 4 bases and 1 base respectively, with 16 bases between them. The CDR3 runs 16 residues. Written as DNA, the CDR3 is TGTGCCAGCAGTTCCGGTGAGGGTTTCGCGAACACTGAAGCTTTCTTT. Amino acid sequence: CASSSGEGFANTEAFF.

This chain uses TRBV4-3 with TRBJ2-3; 13 bases are a match to TRBD2. In germline, CDR1 is LGHNA, CDR2 YSLEER. The CDR3 is 20 residues long. V gave up 3 bases and J gave up 3 bases; unmatched junction bases: 15. The CDR3 sequence: CASSQTPTSGGATSTDTQYF. Written as DNA, the CDR3 is TGCGCCAGCAGCCAGACTCCAACTAGCGGGGGGGCCACGTCGACAGATACGCAGTATTTT.

This clonotype came up many times. The chain uses TRBV7-6 and TRBJ1-5; unclear D gene. Germline V gives CDR1 SGHVS, CDR2 FNYEAQ. Trimming left V 0 bases short and J 5 bases short, with 8 bases between. The CDR3 runs to 14 residues. The CDR3 sequence: CASSLAGSDQPQHF. The CDR3 DNA sequence: TGTGCCAGCAGCTTAGCAGGGTCAGATCAGCCCCAGCATTTT.

Details on this clonotype: This may stem from a read error, because a much larger clone lies one nucleotide away. The chain has TRBV10-3 and TRBJ2-7; perhaps TRBD2 as D (5 bases). The CDR3 length is 15 residues. From germline, CDR1 is ENHRY and CDR2 SYGVKD. The CDR3 DNA reads as TGTGTCATCAGTGAGTCCCCGGACTCCCCCATCGAGCAGTACTTC. It encodes CVISESPDSPIEQYF.

This clonotype showed up many times. The rearrangement joins TRBV6-5 to TRBJ2-7; D might be TRBD1 (6 bases). The V gene's germline CDR1 is MNHEY and CDR2 SVGAGI. The CDR3 loop spans 13 amino acids. Trimming took 4 bases from V and 5 from J, leaving 12 bases between them. Here the CDR3 DNA reads TGTGCCAGCAGTTTCAACAGGGTCCACGAGCAGTACTTC. Amino acid sequence: CASSFNRVHEQYF.

This clonotype showed up many times. V and J are TRBV20-1 and TRBJ2-7; 8 positions match TRBD1. Trimming removed 2 bases from V and 3 bases from J; junction bases left unmatched: 3. CDR1 is DFQATT, CDR2 SNEGSKA, per germline (reference sequence). The CDR3 runs 13 residues. The CDR3 sequence: CSARLQGGYEQYF. CDR3 DNA: TGCAGTGCTAGATTACAGGGGGGCTACGAGCAGTACTTC.

V gene TRBV12-3 or TRBV12-4 combines with J gene TRBJ1-1; 7 bases map to TRBD1. There are 14 residues in the CDR3. Losses at the gene ends were 5 bases for V and 4 bases for J; bases not matched to a gene: 7. This CDR3 reads CASSIRQGVTEAFF. The CDR3 coding sequence is TGTGCCAGCAGTATCCGACAGGGTGTCACTGAAGCTTTCTTT.

V usage is TRBV19 and J usage is TRBJ2-2; TRBD2 is a possible D gene (6 bases). Per germline, CDR1 LNHDA and CDR2 SQIVND (reference sequence). There are 14 residues in the CDR3. V gave up 5 bases and J gave up 5 bases, with 12 bases separating them. The chain's CDR3 is CASSGGTKTGELFF. CDR3 nucleotide sequence: TGTGCCAGTAGTGGCGGGACCAAAACCGGGGAGCTGTTTTTT.

This clonotype showed up just a few times. The rearrangement joins TRBV4-2 to TRBJ2-1; D is undetermined. Trimming cost V 0 bases and J 6 bases, with 12 bases left between them. Germline values: CDR1 LGHNA, CDR2 YNFKEQ. The CDR3 is 15 residues long. For the CDR3, the DNA is TGTGCCAGCAGCCAAGAAGGAAGGATCGGCAATGAGCAGTTCTTC. Translation gives CASSQEGRIGNEQFF.

This clonotype was detected ten times or more. The J gene is TRBJ1-4, the V gene TRBV3-1; D not resolved. Germline CDR1 and CDR2: LGHDT and YNNKEL (reference sequence). The CDR3 consists of 12 residues. Trimming cost V 1 base and J 5 bases, with 2 bases left between them. CDR3 coding DNA: TGTGCCAGCAGCCAAGTGAATGAAAAACTGTTTTTT. It specifies CASSQVNEKLFF.

There are many counts of this clonotype. The chain links TRBV7-9 to TRBJ1-3; D remains ambiguous. CDR1 and CDR2 (germline): SEHNR, FQNEAQ (reference sequence). The CDR3 runs 11 residues. Trimming took 10 bases from V and 1 from J, leaving 5 bases between them. In DNA form, the CDR3 reads TGTGCCATCTTTTCTGGAAACACCATATATTTT. Amino acid sequence: CAIFSGNTIYF.

This clonotype was detected many times. The chain is built from TRBV28 and TRBJ2-1, with TRBD1 matching 8 bases. Per germline, CDR1 MDHEN and CDR2 SYDVKM. The CDR3 length is 14 residues. V gave up 3 bases and J gave up 9 bases; unmatched junction bases: 7. The CDR3: CASSFQGARSEQFF. CDR3 sequence (DNA): TGTGCCAGCAGTTTTCAGGGGGCGCGGAGTGAGCAGTTCTTC.

The chain links TRBV5-3 to TRBJ2-5, with 7 bases fitting TRBD1. TRBV5-3 is known as an ORF, though its function is uncertain. V dropped 4 bases and J dropped 1; count of bases not matched to a gene: 1. This CDR3 has 13 residues. This CDR3 is CARSGTVQETQYF. CDR3 in DNA: TGTGCCAGAAGCGGGACAGTCCAAGAGACCCAGTACTTC.

This clonotype was seen more than once but under ten times. The chain carries TRBV7-9 and TRBJ1-1; 8 bases are a match to TRBD1. Germline V gene sequence: CDR1 SEHNR, CDR2 FQNEAQ (reference sequence). Trimming removed 6 bases from V and 2 bases from J; junction bases left unmatched: 2. The length of the CDR3 is 13 residues. DNA of the CDR3: TGTGCCAGCAGTACAGGGGGAAACACTGAAGCTTTCTTT. Translation: CASSTGGNTEAFF. The variable domain in full, completed from reference TRBV7-9 and TRBJ1-1, reads DTGVSQNPRHKITKRGQNVTFRCDPISEHNRLYWYRQTLGQGPEFLTYFQNEAQLEKSRLLSDRFSAERPKGSFSTLEIQRTEQGDSAMYLCASSTGGNTEAFFGQGTRLTVV.

This clonotype has at least ten counts. The chain links TRBV19 to TRBJ2-5; 7 bases are shared with TRBD1. Per germline, CDR1 LNHDA and CDR2 SQIVND (reference sequence). This CDR3 comprises 17 residues. The trim removed 5 bases at V and 4 bases at J, leaving 16 bases unmatched. CDR3 region: CASSARQGRQGRETQYF. The CDR3 DNA is TGTGCCAGTAGTGCGAGACAGGGCAGGCAAGGAAGAGAGACCCAGTACTTC.

This clonotype was counted a few times. The rearrangement uses TRBV14 and TRBJ2-2, with TRBD1 identical over 8 bases. CDR1 and CDR2 from the germline V gene are SGHDN and FVKESK. CDR3 size: 16 residues. With V trimmed by 1 base and J by 4 bases, 5 bases remained unmatched. CDR3 residues: CASSQARTGFTGELFF. CDR3 sequence (DNA): TGTGCCAGCAGCCAAGCCCGGACAGGGTTCACCGGGGAGCTGTTTTTT. Full variable domain (rest looked up from reference TRBV14 and TRBJ2-2): EAGVTQFPSHSVIEKGQTVTLRCDPISGHDNLYWYRRVMGKEIKFLLHFVKESKQDESGMPNNRFLAERTGGTYSTLKVQPAELEDSGVYFCASSQARTGFTGELFFGEGSRLTVL.

This clonotype was recorded at least ten times. This sequence joins TRBV7-9 and TRBJ2-5; TRBD1 agrees at 8 bases. This CDR3 has 16 amino acids. V was pared by 5 bases and J by 2 bases, with 10 bases of the junction left unmatched. Germline CDR1 and CDR2: SEHNR and FQNEAQ (reference sequence). CDR3 nucleotide sequence: TGTGCCAGCAGCCGCACCGGGACAGGTGATCAAGAGACCCAGTACTTC. Amino acids: CASSRTGTGDQETQYF.

V and J are TRBV20-1 and TRBJ1-6; 8 nucleotides match TRBD1. V gave up 6 bases and J gave up 5 bases; unmatched junction bases: 6. CDR1 and CDR2 from the germline V gene are DFQATT and SNEGSKA (reference sequence). The CDR3 has 14 amino acids. Here the CDR3 reads CSAAQGADNSPLHF. For the CDR3, the DNA is TGCAGTGCGGCTCAGGGGGCCGATAATTCACCCCTCCACTTT.

V is TRBV7-8 and J is TRBJ1-3, with D perhaps TRBD1 (5 bases). Germline-derived CDR1 and CDR2 are SGHVS and FQNEAQ. CDR3 length: 15 amino acids. The ends were cut back, 0 bases at V and 2 bases at J, with 8 bases in the middle. CDR3 region: CASSLAAGPGNTIYF. DNA for the CDR3: TGTGCCAGCAGCTTAGCCGCAGGGCCTGGAAACACCATATATTTT.

This clonotype was seen repeatedly, ten times or more. The rearrangement joins TRBV6-2 or TRBV6-3 to TRBJ1-2; D is unclear. The CDR3 sequence is 12 residues long. Trimming stripped 7 bases from V and 4 bases from J, with 10 bases between. From germline, CDR1 is MNHEY and CDR2 SVGEGT. The CDR3 DNA reads as TGTGCCAGCATCGGCCGGTCCTATGGCTACACCTTC. Translated: CASIGRSYGYTF.

In its sample, this clonotype was seen many times. The J gene is TRBJ2-2, the V gene TRBV12-3 or TRBV12-4; 8 bases match TRBD2. The ends lost 3 bases at V and 0 bases at J; junction bases unmatched: 9. CDR3 length equals 18 residues. The CDR3 loop is CASSLGLGGASNTGELFF. CDR3 sequence (DNA): TGTGCCAGCAGTTTGGGTCTCGGGGGGGCTTCGAACACCGGGGAGCTGTTTTTT.

There are many counts of this clonotype. This sequence joins TRBV6-6 and TRBJ2-1; either TRBD1 or TRBD2 may fit D (6 bases each). The V end was cut by 0 bases, the J end by 4 bases, with 13 bases between. CDR3 length: 16 amino acids. Germline V gene data show CDR1 as MNHNY and CDR2 as SVGAGI (reference sequence). The CDR3 region has the DNA TGTGCCAGCAGTTACTCCGGGGGCGTCTTATACAATGAGCAGTTCTTC. As protein: CASSYSGGVLYNEQFF.

This clonotype was found a few times. The rearrangement joins TRBV9 to TRBJ1-2; TRBD1 matches 8 bases. This CDR3 contains 17 residues. The trim removed 0 bases at V and 1 base at J, leaving 8 bases unmatched. Germline V gives CDR1 SGDLS, CDR2 YYNGEE. The DNA for the CDR3 is TGTGCCAGCAGCGTAGCTAGGTCACAGGGGGTTAACTATGGCTACACCTTC. This codes for CASSVARSQGVNYGYTF.

The gene calls are TRBV6-5 and TRBJ2-7, with TRBD1 identical over 9 bases. Germline CDR1 MNHEY, CDR2 SVGAGI. The CDR3 is made up of 15 amino acids. V shed 5 bases, J shed 5 bases, and the junction held 10 bases outside the gene matches. The CDR3 protein is CASSRTGVILDEQYF. The CDR3 nucleotides are TGTGCCAGCAGTCGGACAGGGGTGATCCTGGACGAGCAGTACTTC.

This clonotype showed up just a few times. The chain links TRBV7-6 to TRBJ2-1; 8 nucleotides agree with TRBD1. The junction had 9 bases not matched to a gene; V was cut back by 1 base and J by 7 bases. The length of the CDR3 is 16 residues. Germline lookup yields CDR1 SGHVS and CDR2 FNYEAQ. The CDR3 spells CASSLGQGQAGNEQFF. CDR3 bases: TGTGCCAGCAGCTTAGGCCAGGGACAGGCCGGGAATGAGCAGTTCTTC.

V gene TRBV7-9 combines with J gene TRBJ2-3; no clear D. With 2 bases removed from V and 0 bases from J, the gap between germline ends came to 3 bases. Germline values: CDR1 SEHNR, CDR2 FQNEAQ (reference sequence). The CDR3 loop spans 13 amino acids. The CDR3 loop reads CASSLPSTDTQYF. The DNA for the CDR3 is TGTGCCAGCAGCTTACCTAGCACAGATACGCAGTATTTT.